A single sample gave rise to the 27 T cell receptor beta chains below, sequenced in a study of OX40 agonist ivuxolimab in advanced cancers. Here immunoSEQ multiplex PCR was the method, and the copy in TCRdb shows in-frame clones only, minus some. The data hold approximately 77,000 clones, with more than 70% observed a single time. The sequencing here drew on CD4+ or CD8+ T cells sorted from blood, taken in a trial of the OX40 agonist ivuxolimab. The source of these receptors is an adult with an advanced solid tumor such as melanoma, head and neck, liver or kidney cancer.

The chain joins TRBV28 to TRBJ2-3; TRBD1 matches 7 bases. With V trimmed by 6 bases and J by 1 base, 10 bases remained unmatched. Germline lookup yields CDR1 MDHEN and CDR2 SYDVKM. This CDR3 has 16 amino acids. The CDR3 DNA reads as TGTGCCAGCAGCCGACGACAGGGTTTCCGCACAGATACGCAGTATTTT. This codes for CASSRRQGFRTDTQYF.

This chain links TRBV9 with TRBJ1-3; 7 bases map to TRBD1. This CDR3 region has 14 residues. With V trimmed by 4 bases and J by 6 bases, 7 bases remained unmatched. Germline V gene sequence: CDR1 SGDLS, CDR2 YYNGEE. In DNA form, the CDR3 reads TGTGCCAGCAGCCACCGGACAGGAGAAAACACCATATATTTT. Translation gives CASSHRTGENTIYF.

The chain's CDR3 is CASKVSGGLTAETQYF. As DNA, the CDR3 is TGTGCCAGCAAAGTGTCGGGGGGGCTTACCGCAGAGACCCAGTACTTC. This chain links TRBV7-2 with TRBJ2-5, with 8 bases that match TRBD2. The germline V gene encodes CDR1 SGHTA and CDR2 FQGNSA. J lost 4 bases, V lost 7 bases, and 14 bases had no gene match. The CDR3 is made up of 16 amino acids.

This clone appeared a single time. The CDR3 region has the DNA TGTGCCAGCAGCGGGGGACAGGGGGTCACTGAAGCTTTCTTT. Translated: CASSGGQGVTEAFF. The chain joins TRBV9 to TRBJ1-1, with 11 bases matching TRBD1. V lost 3 bases, J lost 4 bases, and 2 bases stayed unmatched. The germline CDR1 and CDR2 sequences are SGDLS and YYNGEE. CDR3 length equals 14 residues.

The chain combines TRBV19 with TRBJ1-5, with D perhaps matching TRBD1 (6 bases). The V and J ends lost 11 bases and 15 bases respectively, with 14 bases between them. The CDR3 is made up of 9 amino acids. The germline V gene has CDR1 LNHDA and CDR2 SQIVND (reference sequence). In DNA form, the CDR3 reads TGTGCCCGAGAGGGGGGTCCGCATTTT. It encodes CAREGGPHF.

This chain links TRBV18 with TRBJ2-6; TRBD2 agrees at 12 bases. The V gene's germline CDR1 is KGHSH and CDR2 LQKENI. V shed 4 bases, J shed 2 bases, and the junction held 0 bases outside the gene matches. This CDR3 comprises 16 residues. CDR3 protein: CASSRLAGAGANVLTF. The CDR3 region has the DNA TGTGCCAGCTCACGACTAGCGGGGGCTGGGGCCAACGTCCTGACTTTC.

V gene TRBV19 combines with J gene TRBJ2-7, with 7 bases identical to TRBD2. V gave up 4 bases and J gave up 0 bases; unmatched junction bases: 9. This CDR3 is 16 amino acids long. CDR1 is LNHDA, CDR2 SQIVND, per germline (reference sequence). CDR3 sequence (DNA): TGTGCCAGTAGTACCCTAAAGCGGGACCACTCCTACGAGCAGTACTTC. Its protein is CASSTLKRDHSYEQYF.

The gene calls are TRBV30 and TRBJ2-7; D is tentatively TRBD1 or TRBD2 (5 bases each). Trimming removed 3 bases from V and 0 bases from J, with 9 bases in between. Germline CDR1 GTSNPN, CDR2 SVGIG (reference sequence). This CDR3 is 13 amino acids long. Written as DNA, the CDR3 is TGTGCCTGGAGCGGTGGGGGCTCCTACGAGCAGTACTTC. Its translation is CAWSGGGSYEQYF. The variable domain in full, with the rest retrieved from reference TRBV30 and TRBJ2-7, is SQTIHQWPATLVQPVGSPLSLECTVEGTSNPNLYWYRQAAGRGLQLLFYSVGIGQISSEVPQNLSASRPQDRQFILSSKKLLLSDSGFYLCAWSGGGSYEQYFGPGTRLTVT.

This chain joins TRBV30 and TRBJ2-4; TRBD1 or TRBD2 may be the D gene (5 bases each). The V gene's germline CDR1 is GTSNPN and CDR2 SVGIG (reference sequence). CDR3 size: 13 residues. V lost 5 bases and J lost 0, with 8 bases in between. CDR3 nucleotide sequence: TGTGCCTGGGCCGGGACAGCCAAAAACATTCAGTACTTC. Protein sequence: CAWAGTAKNIQYF.

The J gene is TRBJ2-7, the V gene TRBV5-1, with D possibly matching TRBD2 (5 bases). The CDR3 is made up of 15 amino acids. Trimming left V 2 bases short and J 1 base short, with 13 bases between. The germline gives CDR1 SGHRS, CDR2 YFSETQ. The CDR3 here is CASSLTLGDSYEQYF. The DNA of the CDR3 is TGCGCCAGCAGCTTAACACTAGGCGATTCCTACGAGCAGTACTTC.

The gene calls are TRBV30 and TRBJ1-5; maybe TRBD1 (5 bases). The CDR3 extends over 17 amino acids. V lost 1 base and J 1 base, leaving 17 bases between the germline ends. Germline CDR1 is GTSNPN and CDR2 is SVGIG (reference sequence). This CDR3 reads CAWSGFAGTASNQPQHF. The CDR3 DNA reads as TGTGCCTGGAGTGGGTTTGCTGGGACTGCAAGCAATCAGCCCCAGCATTTT.

The CDR3 region is CASSSRLVWHEQFF. CDR3 DNA sequence: TGTGCCAGCAGTTCCCGACTAGTCTGGCATGAGCAGTTCTTC. The chain recombines TRBV27 with TRBJ2-1; weak D call: TRBD2 (6 bases). The V and J ends lost 4 bases and 8 bases respectively, with 15 bases between them. Germline CDR1 is MNHEY and CDR2 is SMNVEV (reference sequence). The CDR3 has 14 residues.

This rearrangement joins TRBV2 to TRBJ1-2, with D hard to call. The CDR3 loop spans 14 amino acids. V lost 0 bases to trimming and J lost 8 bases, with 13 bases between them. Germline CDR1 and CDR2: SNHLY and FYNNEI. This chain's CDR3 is CASSEATQAGGYTF. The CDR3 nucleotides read TGTGCCAGCAGTGAAGCAACCCAGGCCGGAGGCTACACCTTC.

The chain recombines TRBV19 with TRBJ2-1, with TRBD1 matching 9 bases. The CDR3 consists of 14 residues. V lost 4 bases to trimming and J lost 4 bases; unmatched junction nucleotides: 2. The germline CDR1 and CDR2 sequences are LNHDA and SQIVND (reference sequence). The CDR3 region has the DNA TGTGCCAGTAGTACGACAGGGGGGTACAATGAGCAGTTCTTC. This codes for CASSTTGGYNEQFF.

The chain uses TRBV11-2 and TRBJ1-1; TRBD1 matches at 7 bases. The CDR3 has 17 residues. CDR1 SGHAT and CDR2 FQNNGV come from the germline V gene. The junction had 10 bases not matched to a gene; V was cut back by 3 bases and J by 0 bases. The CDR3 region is CASSFQWDSFMNTEAFF. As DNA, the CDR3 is TGTGCCAGCAGCTTTCAATGGGACAGCTTCATGAACACTGAAGCTTTCTTT.

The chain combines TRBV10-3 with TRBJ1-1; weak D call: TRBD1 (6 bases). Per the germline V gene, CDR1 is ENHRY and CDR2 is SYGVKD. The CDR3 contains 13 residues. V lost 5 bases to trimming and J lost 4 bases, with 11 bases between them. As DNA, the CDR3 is TGTGCCATCAGTATACAGGGTGGCACTGAAGCTTTCTTT. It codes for CAISIQGGTEAFF.

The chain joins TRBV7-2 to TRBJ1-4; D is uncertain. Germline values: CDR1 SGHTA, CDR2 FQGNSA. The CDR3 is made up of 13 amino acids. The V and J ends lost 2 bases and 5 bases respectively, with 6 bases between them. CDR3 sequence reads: CASSLWQNEKLFF. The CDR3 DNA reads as TGTGCCAGCAGCTTATGGCAGAATGAAAAACTGTTTTTT.

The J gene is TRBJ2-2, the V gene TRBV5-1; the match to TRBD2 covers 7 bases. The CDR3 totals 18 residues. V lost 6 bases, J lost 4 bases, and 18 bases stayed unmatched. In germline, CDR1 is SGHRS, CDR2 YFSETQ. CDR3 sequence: CASTPTASGDLITGELFF. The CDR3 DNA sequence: TGCGCCAGCACCCCGACGGCTAGCGGAGACCTAATCACCGGGGAGCTGTTTTTT.

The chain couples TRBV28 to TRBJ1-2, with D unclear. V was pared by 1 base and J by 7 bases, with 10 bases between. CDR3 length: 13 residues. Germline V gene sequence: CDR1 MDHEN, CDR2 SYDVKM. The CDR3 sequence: CASSLLRESGYTF. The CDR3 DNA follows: TGTGCCAGCAGTTTATTAAGGGAGAGTGGCTACACCTTC.

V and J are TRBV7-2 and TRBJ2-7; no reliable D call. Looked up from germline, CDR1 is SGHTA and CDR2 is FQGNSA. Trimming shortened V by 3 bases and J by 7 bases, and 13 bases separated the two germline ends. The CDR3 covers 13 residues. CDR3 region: CASSFRPRTEQYF. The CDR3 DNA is TGTGCCAGCAGCTTCCGCCCCCGAACGGAGCAGTACTTC. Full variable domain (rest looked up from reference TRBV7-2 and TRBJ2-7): GAGVSQSPSNKVTEKGKDVELRCDPISGHTALYWYRQSLGQGLEFLIYFQGNSAPDKSGLPSDRFSAERTGGSVSTLTIQRTQQEDSAVYLCASSFRPRTEQYFGPGTRLTVT.

The CDR3 loop is CASHTGGNQPQHF. The DNA for the CDR3 is TGTGCCAGCCACACTGGGGGGAATCAGCCCCAGCATTTT. The chain has TRBV19 and TRBJ1-5, with D tentatively TRBD1 (5 bases). CDR1 LNHDA and CDR2 SQIVND come from the germline V gene (reference sequence). Trimming took off 9 bases at V and 4 bases at J, with 13 bases between the two ends. The CDR3 totals 13 residues.

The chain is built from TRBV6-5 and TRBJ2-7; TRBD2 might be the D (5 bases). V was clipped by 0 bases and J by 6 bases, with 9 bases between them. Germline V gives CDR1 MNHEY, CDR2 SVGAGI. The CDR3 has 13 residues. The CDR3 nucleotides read TGTGCCAGCAGTTACTCGAGGGCAGTCGAGCAGTACTTC. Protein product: CASSYSRAVEQYF.

The CDR3 spells CASSPGTIYEQYF. In DNA form, the CDR3 reads TGTGCCAGCAGCCCCGGGACTATCTACGAGCAGTACTTC. The J gene is TRBJ2-7, the V gene TRBV5-6; 7 bases are a match to TRBD2. The CDR3 totals 13 residues. V lost 4 bases to trimming and J lost 3 bases; unmatched junction nucleotides: 4. Germline assignment: CDR1 SGHDT and CDR2 YYEEEE.

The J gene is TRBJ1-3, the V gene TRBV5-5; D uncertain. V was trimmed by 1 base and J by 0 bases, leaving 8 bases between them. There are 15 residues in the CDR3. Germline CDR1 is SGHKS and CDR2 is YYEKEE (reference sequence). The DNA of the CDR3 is TGTGCCAGCAGCTTGATCGGGAACTCTGGAAACACCATATATTTT. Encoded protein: CASSLIGNSGNTIYF.

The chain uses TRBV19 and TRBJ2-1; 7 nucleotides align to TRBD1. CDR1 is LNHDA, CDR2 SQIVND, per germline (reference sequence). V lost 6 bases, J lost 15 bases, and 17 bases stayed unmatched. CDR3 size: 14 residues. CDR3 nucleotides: TGTGCCAGTAGGACTATCAATGAGGGGGCGACCCCGTTCTTC. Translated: CASRTINEGATPFF.

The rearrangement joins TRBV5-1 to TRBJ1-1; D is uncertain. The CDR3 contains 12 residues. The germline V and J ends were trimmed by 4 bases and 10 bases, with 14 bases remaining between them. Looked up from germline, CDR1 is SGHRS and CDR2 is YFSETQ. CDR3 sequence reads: CASSVPAAGAFF. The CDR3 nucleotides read TGCGCCAGCAGCGTCCCTGCGGCCGGAGCTTTCTTT.

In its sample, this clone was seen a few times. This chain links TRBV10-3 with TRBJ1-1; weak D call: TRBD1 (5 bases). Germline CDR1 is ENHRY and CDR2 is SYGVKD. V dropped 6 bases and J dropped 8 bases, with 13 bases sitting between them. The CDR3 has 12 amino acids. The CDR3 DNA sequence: TGTGCCATCAGCGAAGGCCAGGGCGAAGCTTTCTTT. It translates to CAISEGQGEAFF.